What follows is one T cell receptor (beta chain) and its context. Its target is not known. With V trimmed by 7 bases and J by 1 base, 6 bases remained unmatched. The CDR3 is 15 amino acids. The germline V gene encodes CDR1 LNHDA and CDR2 SQIVND (reference sequence). The data belong to a study of T cell responses to AZD1222 COVID-19 vaccine. The study, taken as a whole, reports: Possibly, clonal diversity was underestimated; donors were largely white British and included more females.

The table came from immunoSEQ multiplex PCR; TCRdb's copy has only in-frame clones and leaves some out. Altogether about 130,000 clones are present, 89% being singletons, with the ten largest covering 5% to 7.5%. The sequence was obtained from an adult in good health. The sequences come from peripheral blood, collected on day 0 of AZD1222 vaccination. The rearrangement joins TRBV19 to TRBJ2-1; 8 bases line up with TRBD2. The CDR3 here is CASIGGASSYNEQFF. CDR3 nucleotides: TGTGCCAGTATCGGGGGGGCCTCGTCCTACAATGAGCAGTTCTTC. The whole variable domain, filled in from reference TRBV19 and TRBJ2-1, reads DGGITQSPKYLFRKEGQNVTLSCEQNLNHDAMYWYRQDPGQGLRLIYYSQIVNDFQKGDIAEGYSVSREKKESFPLTVTSAQKNPTAFYLCASIGGASSYNEQFFGPGTRLTVL.